Presented here are 18 T cell receptor beta chains from one specimen sequenced in a study of vaccination effects on CD4 cells after COVID-19. The antigens for these receptors are not known. Before any sequencing was done, the ViraFEST assay used viral peptide pools to expand antigen-specific CD4+ T cells. Subsequent to 10 days of culture, CD4+ T cells were isolated. Vaccine recipients lacked prior SARS-CoV-2 infection and had negative nucleocapsid antibodies. Produced via immunoSEQ multiplex PCR; TCRdb's table is partial and in-frame only. The sample has tens of thousands of clones, 65% to 85% seen once. The input for sequencing was CD4+ T cells from PBMCs cultured with HCoV-OC43 spike peptides, taken before COVID-19 vaccination. Subset described: HCoV-OC43 spike overlapping peptide pool stimulation. All receptors come from a human donor who received a COVID-19 vaccine.

The rearrangement joins TRBV18 to TRBJ2-7, with no clear D. Trimming left V 3 bases short and J 5 bases short, with 11 bases between. The CDR3 is 13 residues long. Germline-derived CDR1 and CDR2 are KGHSH and LQKENI. The DNA of the CDR3 is TGTGCCAGCTCACCGGCCTCGGGTGACGAGCAGTACGTC. This sequence encodes CASSPASGDEQYV.

Only one count was recorded for this clone. This chain uses TRBV15 with TRBJ1-6; the match to TRBD1 covers 7 bases. After removal of 0 bases from V and 4 bases from J, the junction contained 0 bases not matched to a gene. Germline V lookup: CDR1 LNHNV, CDR2 YYDKDF (reference sequence). The CDR3 runs 15 residues. Here the CDR3 DNA reads TGTGCCACCAGCAGAGAACAGGGGTATAATTCACCCCTCCACTTT. Protein product: CATSREQGYNSPLHF.

The chain combines TRBV5-1 with TRBJ2-3; D call uncertain. The V and J ends lost 4 bases and 4 bases respectively, with 16 bases between them. Germline CDR1 is SGHRS and CDR2 is YFSETQ. The CDR3 length is 15 residues. Written as DNA, the CDR3 is TGCGCCAGCAGCCCCCAACCCAAACCTTCAGATACGCAGTATTTT. It is translated as CASSPQPKPSDTQYF.

J is TRBJ2-7 and V is TRBV9, with D perhaps matching TRBD1 or TRBD2 (5 bases each). V dropped 3 bases and J dropped 4 bases, with 14 bases sitting between them. The CDR3 consists of 14 residues. The V gene's germline CDR1 is SGDLS and CDR2 YYNGEE. CDR3 nucleotides: TGTGCCAGCAGCGAGCCGGGACCAAATTACGAGCAGTACGTC. It translates to CASSEPGPNYEQYV.

This clone was seen only a few times. V gene TRBV28 combines with J gene TRBJ1-4, with 7 bases that match TRBD1. Germline loops: CDR1 MDHEN, CDR2 SYDVKM. The length of the CDR3 is 15 residues. V lost 7 bases to trimming and J lost 5 bases; unmatched junction nucleotides: 10. CDR3 amino acids: CASNPGGTANEKLFF. Written as DNA, the CDR3 is TGTGCCAGCAACCCAGGGGGGACAGCGAATGAAAAACTGTTTTTT.

V usage is TRBV12-3 or TRBV12-4 and J usage is TRBJ1-1; 11 positions match TRBD1. V lost 6 bases and J lost 3; bases outside the gene matches: 0. The CDR3 has 13 amino acids. CDR3: CASRGQGDTEAFF. In DNA, the CDR3 is TGTGCCAGCAGGGGACAGGGGGACACTGAAGCTTTCTTT.

The chain is built from TRBV29-1 and TRBJ2-7; 8 positions match TRBD1. The J segment lost 1 base and the V segment lost 5 bases, leaving 1 base of the junction unmatched. CDR3 length: 12 amino acids. CDR1 SQVTM and CDR2 ANQGSEA come from the germline V gene. CDR3 coding DNA: TGCAGCGTTCGGACAGGGTCCTACGAGCAGTACGTC. Its translation: CSVRTGSYEQYV.

The rearrangement links TRBV27 to TRBJ1-1, with 11 bases that match TRBD1. V dropped 5 bases and J dropped 0; count of bases not matched to a gene: 8. The CDR3 contains 17 residues. The germline CDR1 and CDR2 sequences are MNHEY and SMNVEV (reference sequence). For the CDR3, the DNA is TGTGCCAGCAGTCCCGGACAGGGGGCTTTGATGAACACTGAAGCTTTCTTT. Its protein product is CASSPGQGALMNTEAFF.

The rearrangement links TRBV6-1 to TRBJ2-5; perhaps D is TRBD1 or TRBD2 (5 bases each). The CDR3 totals 12 residues. Between the trimmed V and J ends, which lost 3 bases and 7 bases, there was a span of 9 bases. Germline CDR1 and CDR2: MNHNS and SASEGT. CDR3 bases: TGTGCCAGCAGTGATGGGGGTCGGACCCAGTACTTC. Its translation: CASSDGGRTQYF.

The rearrangement joins TRBV11-3 to TRBJ1-1, with D perhaps matching TRBD1 (5 bases). The CDR3 runs to 15 residues. CDR1 is SGHNT, CDR2 YENEEA, per germline. Trimming removed 0 bases from V and 5 bases from J, with 13 bases in between. For the CDR3, the DNA is TGTGCCAGCAGCTTAGAAGGGCAGGGTGAAACTGAAGCTTTCTTT. It codes for CASSLEGQGETEAFF. The variable domain in full, completed from reference TRBV11-3 and TRBJ1-1, reads EAGVVQSPRYKIIEKKQPVAFWCNPISGHNTLYWYLQNLGQGPELLIRYENEEAVDDSQLPKDRFSAERLKGVDSTLKIQPAELGDSAVYLCASSLEGQGETEAFFGQGTRLTVV.

The J gene is TRBJ2-1, the V gene TRBV28; TRBD1 agrees at 7 bases. The CDR3 extends over 14 amino acids. Germline values: CDR1 MDHEN, CDR2 SYDVKM. The junction had 1 base not matched to a gene; V was cut back by 5 bases and J by 0 bases. CDR3 DNA sequence: TGTGCCAGCAGTCCAGGGGGCTCCTACAATGAGCAGTTCTTC. This gives the protein CASSPGGSYNEQFF. Together with reference TRBV28 and TRBJ2-1, the CDR3 gives the full variable domain: DVKVTQSSRYLVKRTGEKVFLECVQDMDHENMFWYRQDPGLGLRLIYFSYDVKMKEKGDIPEGYSVSREKKERFSLILESASTNQTSMYLCASSPGGSYNEQFFGPGTRLTVL.

This chain links TRBV9 with TRBJ2-5, with D possibly TRBD1 on 5 matching bases. CDR1 is SGDLS and CDR2 is YYNGEE in the germline V gene. V was clipped by 3 bases and J by 2 bases, with 11 bases between them. CDR3 length: 14 amino acids. This chain's CDR3 is CASSARQNQETQYF. The DNA for the CDR3 is TGTGCCAGCAGCGCCCGACAGAATCAAGAGACCCAGTACTTC.

This sequence joins TRBV24-1 and TRBJ2-1; maybe TRBD1 (6 bases). With 3 bases removed from V and 13 bases from J, the gap between germline ends came to 12 bases. Germline CDR1 KGHDR, CDR2 SFDVKD. The CDR3 totals 12 residues. The CDR3 region is CATSDANRVQFF. The CDR3 DNA sequence: TGTGCCACCAGTGATGCAAACAGGGTCCAGTTCTTC.

V usage is TRBV2 and J usage is TRBJ2-2, with D possibly TRBD2 on 5 matching bases. The CDR3 totals 15 residues. V was shortened by 7 bases and J by 3 bases, with 15 bases between the two germline ends. Germline CDR1 is SNHLY and CDR2 is FYNNEI. CDR3 protein: CASKSREVDTGELFF. For the CDR3, the DNA is TGTGCCAGCAAATCGAGGGAAGTGGACACCGGGGAGCTGTTTTTT.

The chain recombines TRBV9 with TRBJ2-2; D remains ambiguous. There are 13 residues in the CDR3. Trimming pared 1 base from V and 8 bases from J, leaving 9 bases between. The germline CDR1 and CDR2 sequences are SGDLS and YYNGEE. CDR3 sequence reads: CASSVFPEGELFF. The CDR3 DNA reads as TGTGCCAGCAGCGTATTCCCGGAAGGGGAGCTGTTTTTT.

The rearrangement joins TRBV6-5 to TRBJ1-1; D unresolved. V lost 0 bases and J lost 4, with 12 bases in between. There are 15 residues in the CDR3. Per germline, CDR1 MNHEY and CDR2 SVGAGI. Here the CDR3 DNA reads TGTGCCAGCAGTTACTCGACGGAAGGACTCACTGAAGCTTTCTTT. Protein sequence: CASSYSTEGLTEAFF.

This sequence joins TRBV2 and TRBJ1-1, with TRBD1 identical over 8 bases. V lost 9 bases and J lost 0; bases outside the gene matches: 3. Germline V CDR1 and CDR2: SNHLY, FYNNEI. The CDR3 has 13 amino acids. This CDR3 is CARRTGLNTEAFF. DNA of the CDR3: TGTGCCAGACGGACAGGGTTGAACACTGAAGCTTTCTTT.

The chain recombines TRBV18 with TRBJ2-5; possibly TRBD1 or TRBD2 for D (5 bases each). The CDR3 sequence is 14 residues long. Germline lookup yields CDR1 KGHSH and CDR2 LQKENI. Trimming removed 6 bases from V and 1 base from J, with 12 bases in between. DNA of the CDR3: TGTGCCAGCTCGCTCGGGACGCTCCAAGAGACCCAGTACTTC. Its translation: CASSLGTLQETQYF.